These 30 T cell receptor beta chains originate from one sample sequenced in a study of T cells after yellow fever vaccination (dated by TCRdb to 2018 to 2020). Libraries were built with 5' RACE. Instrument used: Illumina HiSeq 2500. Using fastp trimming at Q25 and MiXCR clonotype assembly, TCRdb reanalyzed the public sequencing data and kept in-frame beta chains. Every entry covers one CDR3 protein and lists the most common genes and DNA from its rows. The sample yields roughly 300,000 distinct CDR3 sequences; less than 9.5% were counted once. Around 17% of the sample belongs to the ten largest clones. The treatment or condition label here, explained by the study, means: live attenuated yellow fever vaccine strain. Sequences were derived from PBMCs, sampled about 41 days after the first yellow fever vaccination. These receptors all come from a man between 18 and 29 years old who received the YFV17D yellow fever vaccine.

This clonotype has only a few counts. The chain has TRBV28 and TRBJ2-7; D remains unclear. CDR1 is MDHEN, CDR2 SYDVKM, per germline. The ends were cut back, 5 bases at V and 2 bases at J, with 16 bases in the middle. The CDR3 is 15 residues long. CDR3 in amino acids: CASSQAFMGTYEQYV. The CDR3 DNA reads TGTGCCAGCAGTCAGGCTTTTATGGGGACCTACGAGCAGTACGTC.

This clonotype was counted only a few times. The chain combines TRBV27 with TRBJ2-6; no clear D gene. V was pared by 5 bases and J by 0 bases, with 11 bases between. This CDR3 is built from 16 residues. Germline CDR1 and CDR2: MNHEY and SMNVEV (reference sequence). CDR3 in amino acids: CASSPPPISGANVLTF. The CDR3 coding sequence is TGTGCCAGCAGTCCCCCGCCAATCTCTGGGGCCAACGTCCTGACTTTC.

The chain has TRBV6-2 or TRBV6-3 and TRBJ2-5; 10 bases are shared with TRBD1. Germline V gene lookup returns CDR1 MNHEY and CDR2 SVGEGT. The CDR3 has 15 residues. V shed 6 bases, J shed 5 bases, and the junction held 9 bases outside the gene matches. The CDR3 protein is CASSLQGQGMETQYF. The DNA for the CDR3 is TGTGCCAGCAGCCTACAGGGACAGGGGATGGAGACCCAGTACTTC.

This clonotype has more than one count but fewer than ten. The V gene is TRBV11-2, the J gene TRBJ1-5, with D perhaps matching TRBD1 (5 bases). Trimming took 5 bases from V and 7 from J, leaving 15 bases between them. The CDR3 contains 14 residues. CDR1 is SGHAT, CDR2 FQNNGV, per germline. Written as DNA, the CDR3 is TGTGCCAGCAGCCTCGGACACCCAGAACAGCCCCAGCATTTT. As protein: CASSLGHPEQPQHF. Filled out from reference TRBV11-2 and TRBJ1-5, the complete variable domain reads EAGVAQSPRYKIIEKRQSVAFWCNPISGHATLYWYQQILGQGPKLLIQFQNNGVVDDSQLPKDRFSAERLKGVDSTLKIQPAKLEDSAVYLCASSLGHPEQPQHFGDGTRLSIL.

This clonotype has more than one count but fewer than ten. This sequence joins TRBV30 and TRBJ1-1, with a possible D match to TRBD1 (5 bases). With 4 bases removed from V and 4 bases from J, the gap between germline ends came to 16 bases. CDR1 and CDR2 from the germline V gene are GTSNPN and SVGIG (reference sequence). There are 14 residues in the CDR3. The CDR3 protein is CAWTLLTGTTEAFF. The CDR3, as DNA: TGTGCCTGGACCCTTCTGACCGGGACCACTGAAGCTTTCTTT.

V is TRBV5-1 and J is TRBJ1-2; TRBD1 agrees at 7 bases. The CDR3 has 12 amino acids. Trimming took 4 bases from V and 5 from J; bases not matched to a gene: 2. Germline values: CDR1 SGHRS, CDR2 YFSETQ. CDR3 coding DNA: TGCGCCAGCAGCGGGGACAGTTATGGCTACACCTTC. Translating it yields CASSGDSYGYTF.

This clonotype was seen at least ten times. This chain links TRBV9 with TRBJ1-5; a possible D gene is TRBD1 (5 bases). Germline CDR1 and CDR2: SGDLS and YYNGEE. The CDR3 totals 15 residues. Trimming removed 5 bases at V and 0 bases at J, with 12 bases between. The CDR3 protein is CASSAGAYSNQPQHF. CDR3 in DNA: TGTGCCAGCAGTGCTGGGGCTTATAGCAATCAGCCCCAGCATTTT.

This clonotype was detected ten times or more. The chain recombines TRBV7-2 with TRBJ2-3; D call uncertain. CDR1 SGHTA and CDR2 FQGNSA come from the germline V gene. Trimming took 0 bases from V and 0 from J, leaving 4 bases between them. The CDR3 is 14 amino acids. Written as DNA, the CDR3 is TGTGCCAGCAGCTTAGCCCGGAGCACAGATACGCAGTATTTT. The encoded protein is CASSLARSTDTQYF.

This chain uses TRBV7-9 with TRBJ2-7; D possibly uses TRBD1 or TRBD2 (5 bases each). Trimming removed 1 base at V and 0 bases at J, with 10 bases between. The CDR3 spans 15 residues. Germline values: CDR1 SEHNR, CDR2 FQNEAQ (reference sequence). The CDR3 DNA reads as TGTGCCAGCAGCTTAGGGGACCTACTCTCCTACGAGCAGTACTTC. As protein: CASSLGDLLSYEQYF.

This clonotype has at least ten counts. The CDR3 DNA sequence: TGTGCCAGCAGCGTGGGGGACGGGGCCGGGGAGCTGTTTTTT. Its protein is CASSVGDGAGELFF. The chain joins TRBV9 to TRBJ2-2; D possibly uses TRBD1 or TRBD2 (5 bases each). Germline-derived CDR1 and CDR2 are SGDLS and YYNGEE. There are 14 residues in the CDR3. V lost 2 bases and J lost 6, with 11 bases in between. Full variable domain (remainder filled in from reference TRBV9 and TRBJ2-2): DSGVTQTPKHLITATGQRVTLRCSPRSGDLSVYWYQQSLDQGLQFLIQYYNGEERAKGNILERFSAQQFPDLHSELNLSSLELGDSALYFCASSVGDGAGELFFGEGSRLTVL.

The CDR3 bases are TGTGCCATCAGTGAGTCTCTAGCGGGGGTTTTATCCTACAATGAGCAGTTCTTC. Protein product: CAISESLAGVLSYNEQFF. The chain links TRBV10-3 to TRBJ2-1; 10 positions match TRBD2. CDR3 size: 18 residues. V gave up 0 bases and J gave up 1 base; unmatched junction bases: 6. CDR1 is ENHRY and CDR2 is SYGVKD in the germline V gene.

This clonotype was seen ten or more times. The CDR3 protein is CASSLDRGQVEQFF. Written as DNA, the CDR3 is TGCGCCAGCAGCTTGGACAGGGGGCAGGTTGAGCAGTTCTTC. The rearrangement uses TRBV5-1 and TRBJ2-1, with TRBD1 identical over 9 bases. With 0 bases clipped from V and 9 bases from J, the junction kept 4 bases outside the gene matches. The CDR3 contains 14 residues. In germline, CDR1 is SGHRS, CDR2 YFSETQ.

CDR3 DNA: TGCGCCAGCAGGAAAACGGGACACCTGTACCAAGAGACCCAGTACTTC. It encodes CASRKTGHLYQETQYF. The rearrangement links TRBV23-1 to TRBJ2-5; maybe TRBD1 (6 bases). TRBV23-1 is assigned to the ORF class and has an uncertain function. V was shortened by 6 bases and J by 0 bases, with 17 bases between the two germline ends. This CDR3 contains 16 residues.

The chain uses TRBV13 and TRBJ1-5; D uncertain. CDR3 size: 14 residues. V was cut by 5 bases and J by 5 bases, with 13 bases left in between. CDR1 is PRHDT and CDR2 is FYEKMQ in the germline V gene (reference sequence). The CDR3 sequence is CASSQGRNDQPQHF. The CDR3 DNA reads TGTGCCAGCAGCCAAGGACGGAACGATCAGCCCCAGCATTTT.

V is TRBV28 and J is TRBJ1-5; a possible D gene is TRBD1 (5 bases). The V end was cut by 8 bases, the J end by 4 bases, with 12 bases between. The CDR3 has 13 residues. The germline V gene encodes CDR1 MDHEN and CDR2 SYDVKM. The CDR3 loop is CASSRGWNQPQHF. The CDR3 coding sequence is TGTGCCAGCTCGAGGGGCTGGAATCAGCCCCAGCATTTT.

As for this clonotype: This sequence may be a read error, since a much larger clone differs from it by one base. This CDR3 is CDSSSVQGSGNTIYF. CDR3 DNA sequence: TGTGACAGCTCAAGCGTACAGGGCAGTGGAAACACCATATATTTT. The V gene is TRBV18, the J gene TRBJ1-3; D is possibly TRBD1 (6 bases). Germline CDR1 is KGHSH and CDR2 is LQKENI. The CDR3 length is 15 residues.

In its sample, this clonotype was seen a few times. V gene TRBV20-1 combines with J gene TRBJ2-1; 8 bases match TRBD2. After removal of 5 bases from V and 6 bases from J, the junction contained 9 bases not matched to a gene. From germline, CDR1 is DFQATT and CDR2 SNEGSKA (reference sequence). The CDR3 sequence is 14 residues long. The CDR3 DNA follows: TGCAGTGCTGGCTATGCCGGGACTAGCAATGAGCAGTTCTTC. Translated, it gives CSAGYAGTSNEQFF.

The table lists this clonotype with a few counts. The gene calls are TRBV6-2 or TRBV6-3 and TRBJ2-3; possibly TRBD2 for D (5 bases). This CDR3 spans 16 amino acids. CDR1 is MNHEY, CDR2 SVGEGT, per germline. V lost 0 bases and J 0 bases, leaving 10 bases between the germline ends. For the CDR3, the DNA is TGTGCCAGCAGTTACTCTCCTACTAGTAGCACAGATACGCAGTATTTT. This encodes CASSYSPTSSTDTQYF.

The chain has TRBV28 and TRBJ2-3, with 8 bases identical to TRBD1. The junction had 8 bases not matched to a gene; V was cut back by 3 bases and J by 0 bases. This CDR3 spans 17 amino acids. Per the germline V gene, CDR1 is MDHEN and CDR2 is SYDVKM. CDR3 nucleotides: TGTGCCAGCAGTTTGGGGGTCCAGGGGGCTAGCACAGATACGCAGTATTTT. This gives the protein CASSLGVQGASTDTQYF. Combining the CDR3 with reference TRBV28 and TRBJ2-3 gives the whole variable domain DVKVTQSSRYLVKRTGEKVFLECVQDMDHENMFWYRQDPGLGLRLIYFSYDVKMKEKGDIPEGYSVSREKKERFSLILESASTNQTSMYLCASSLGVQGASTDTQYFGPGTRLTVL.

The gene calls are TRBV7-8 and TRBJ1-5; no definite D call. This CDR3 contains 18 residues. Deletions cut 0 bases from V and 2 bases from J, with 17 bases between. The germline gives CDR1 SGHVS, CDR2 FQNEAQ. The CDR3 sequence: CASSLARQLSVGNQPQHF. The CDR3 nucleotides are TGTGCCAGCAGCTTAGCGCGGCAGTTGAGTGTCGGCAATCAGCCCCAGCATTTT.

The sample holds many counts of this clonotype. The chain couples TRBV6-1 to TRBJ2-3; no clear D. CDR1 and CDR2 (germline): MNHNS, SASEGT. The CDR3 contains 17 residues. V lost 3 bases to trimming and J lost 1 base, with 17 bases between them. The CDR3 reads CASSDTSRALGTDTQYF. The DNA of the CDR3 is TGTGCCAGCAGTGATACCTCCCGGGCCCTAGGCACAGATACGCAGTATTTT.

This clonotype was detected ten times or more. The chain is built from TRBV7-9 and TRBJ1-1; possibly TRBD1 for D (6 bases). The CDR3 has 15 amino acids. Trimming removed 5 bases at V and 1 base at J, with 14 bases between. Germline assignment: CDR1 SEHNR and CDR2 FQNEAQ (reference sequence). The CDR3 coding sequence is TGTGCCAGCAGCGATGTCGTGGGACAGAACACTGAAGCTTTCTTT. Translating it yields CASSDVVGQNTEAFF.

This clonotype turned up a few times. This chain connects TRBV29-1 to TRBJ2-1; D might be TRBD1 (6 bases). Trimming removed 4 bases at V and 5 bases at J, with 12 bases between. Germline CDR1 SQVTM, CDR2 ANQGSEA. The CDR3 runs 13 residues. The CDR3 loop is CSVVTGYHNEQFF. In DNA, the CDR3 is TGCAGCGTTGTAACAGGGTACCACAATGAGCAGTTCTTC.

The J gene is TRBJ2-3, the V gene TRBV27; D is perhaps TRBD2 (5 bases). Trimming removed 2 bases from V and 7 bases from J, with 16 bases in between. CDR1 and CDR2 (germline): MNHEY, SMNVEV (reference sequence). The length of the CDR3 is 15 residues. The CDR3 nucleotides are TGTGCCAGCAGTTTAATTCCTAGCCGGCAAAATACGCAGTATTTT. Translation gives CASSLIPSRQNTQYF.

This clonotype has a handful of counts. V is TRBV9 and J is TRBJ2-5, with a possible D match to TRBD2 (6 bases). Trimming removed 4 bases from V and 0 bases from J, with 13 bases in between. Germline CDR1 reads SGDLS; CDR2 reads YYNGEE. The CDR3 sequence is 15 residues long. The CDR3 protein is CASSFSSEYQETQYF. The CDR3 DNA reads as TGTGCCAGCAGCTTCTCTAGCGAGTACCAAGAGACCCAGTACTTC. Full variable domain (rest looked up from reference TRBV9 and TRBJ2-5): DSGVTQTPKHLITATGQRVTLRCSPRSGDLSVYWYQQSLDQGLQFLIQYYNGEERAKGNILERFSAQQFPDLHSELNLSSLELGDSALYFCASSFSSEYQETQYFGPGTRLLVL.

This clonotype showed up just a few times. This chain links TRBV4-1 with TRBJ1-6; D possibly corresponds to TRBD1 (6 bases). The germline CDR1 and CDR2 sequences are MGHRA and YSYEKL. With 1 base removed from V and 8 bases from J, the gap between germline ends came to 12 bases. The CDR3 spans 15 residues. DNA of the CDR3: TGCGCCAGCAGCCAAGTCGGACAGACCTATTCACCCCTCCACTTT. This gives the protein CASSQVGQTYSPLHF.

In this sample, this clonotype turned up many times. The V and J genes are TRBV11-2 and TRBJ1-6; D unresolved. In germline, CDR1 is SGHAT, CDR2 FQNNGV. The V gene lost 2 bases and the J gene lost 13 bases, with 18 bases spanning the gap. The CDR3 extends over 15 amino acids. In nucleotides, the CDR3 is TGTGCCAGCAGCTTATCGTTGGAGGGTTATCGGCCCCTCCACTTT. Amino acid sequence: CASSLSLEGYRPLHF.

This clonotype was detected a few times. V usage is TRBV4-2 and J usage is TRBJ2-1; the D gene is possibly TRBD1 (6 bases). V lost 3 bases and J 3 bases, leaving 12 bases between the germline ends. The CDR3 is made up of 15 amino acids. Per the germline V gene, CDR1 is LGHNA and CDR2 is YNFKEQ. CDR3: CASSQIPDSYNEQFF. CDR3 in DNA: TGTGCCAGCAGCCAGATACCGGACAGCTACAATGAGCAGTTCTTC.

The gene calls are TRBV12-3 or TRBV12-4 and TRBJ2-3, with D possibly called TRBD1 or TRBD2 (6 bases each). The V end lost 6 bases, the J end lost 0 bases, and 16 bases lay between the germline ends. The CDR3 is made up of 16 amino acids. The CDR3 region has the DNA TGTGCCAGCAGGACCGGAGGGGGAACAAGCACAGATACGCAGTATTTT. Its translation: CASRTGGGTSTDTQYF.

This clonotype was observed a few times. This CDR3 is CAAAPTGVETQYF. CDR3 bases: TGTGCCGCCGCGCCTACGGGGGTAGAGACCCAGTACTTC. This chain links TRBV10-3 with TRBJ2-5; D perhaps matches TRBD2 (6 bases). CDR3 size: 13 residues. Germline V gives CDR1 ENHRY, CDR2 SYGVKD. Trimming cost V 11 bases and J 4 bases, with 17 bases left between them.